This T cell receptor beta chain was profiled in a study of graft-versus-host responses after intestinal transplantation. As for the study in general: Tacrolimus plus steroids were given to all recipients for about 3 years, preceded by anti-thymocyte globulin induction. Findings of the study overall: Present in recipient marrow, GvH clones included some that appeared first in ileum or blood.

As to this clone: What it recognizes is unknown.

Assay used: immunoSEQ multiplex PCR; TCRdb lists only in-frame clones, some missing. The sample holds about 39,000 clones; about 95% are singletons and the top ten take less than 0.25%. This receptor was identified in a human donor who was the organ donor for an intestinal transplant. Sequenced material: unstimulated CD8+ T cells sorted from spleen or lymph node cells, taken before transplant.

CDR3 coding DNA: TGTGCCAGCAGCTCAGTGAACACTGAAGCTTTCTTT. This translates into CASSSVNTEAFF. The rearrangement joins TRBV11-2 to TRBJ1-1; D is unclear. Per the germline V gene, CDR1 is SGHAT and CDR2 is FQNNGV. This CDR3 region has 12 residues. V was clipped by 4 bases and J by 0 bases, with 3 bases between them. Looking up the rest from reference TRBV11-2 and TRBJ1-1 gives the full variable domain: EAGVAQSPRYKIIEKRQSVAFWCNPISGHATLYWYQQILGQGPKLLIQFQNNGVVDDSQLPKDRFSAERLKGVDSTLKIQPAKLEDSAVYLCASSSVNTEAFFGQGTRLTVV.